Following are 16 T cell receptor beta chains from one sample sequenced in a study of cytomegalovirus exposure and HLA in healthy donors. 13 Jbeta primers and 60 Vbeta primers were used for the PCR. Data came from immunoSEQ multiplex PCR; TCRdb stores just in-frame clones and leaves some out. This table holds fewer than 150,000 clones, 85% to 90% found once. The source material was PBMCs. Receptor source: a woman under 40 in good health and CMV-seropositive.

The chain couples TRBV4-1 to TRBJ2-1; D not certain. Germline-derived CDR1 and CDR2 are MGHRA and YSYEKL. The CDR3 is 16 amino acids. The V and J ends lost 2 bases and 0 bases respectively, with 11 bases between them. DNA for the CDR3: TGCGCCAGCAGCCAAATAGACACCTTCTCCTACAATGAGCAGTTCTTC. This sequence encodes CASSQIDTFSYNEQFF.

The chain couples TRBV2 to TRBJ2-7; D perhaps matches TRBD2 (6 bases). V lost 5 bases and J lost 0, with 11 bases in between. The length of the CDR3 is 14 residues. Germline CDR1 SNHLY, CDR2 FYNNEI. The CDR3 nucleotides read TGTGCCAGCAGTATATTAGCGGTCTCCTACGAGCAGTACTTC. Translating it yields CASSILAVSYEQYF. Supplemented by reference TRBV2 and TRBJ2-7, the full variable domain reads EPEVTQTPSHQVTQMGQEVILRCVPISNHLYFYWYRQILGQKVEFLVSFYNNEISEKSEIFDDQFSVERPDGSNFTLKIRSTKLEDSAMYFCASSILAVSYEQYFGPGTRLTVT.

The J gene is TRBJ2-3, the V gene TRBV5-1; D is unclear. Germline-derived CDR1 and CDR2 are SGHRS and YFSETQ. The V end lost 0 bases, the J end lost 0 bases, and 8 bases lay between the germline ends. This CDR3 contains 15 residues. This chain's CDR3 is CASSLGAASTDTQYF. The CDR3 DNA reads TGCGCCAGCAGCTTGGGCGCGGCTAGCACAGATACGCAGTATTTT.

The CDR3 sequence: CASSEGQGATNEKLFF. The DNA of the CDR3 is TGCGCCAGCAGCGAAGGACAGGGGGCAACTAATGAAAAACTGTTTTTT. The chain couples TRBV5-1 to TRBJ1-4, with TRBD1 identical over 10 bases. CDR1 and CDR2 from the germline V gene are SGHRS and YFSETQ. The CDR3 is 16 residues long. The V segment lost 4 bases and the J segment 0 bases; nucleotides outside the gene matches: 3.

This clone appeared a single time. Different DNA sequences within this sample yield the same CDR3. Written as DNA, the CDR3 is TGTGCCAGCAGCTTAGGGGCAGGGACTGAAGCTTTCTTT. It yields the protein CASSLGAGTEAFF. The chain recombines TRBV11-2 with TRBJ1-1, with D possibly being TRBD1 (5 bases). CDR1 and CDR2 (germline): SGHAT, FQNNGV. V shed 1 base and J shed 5 bases, with 8 bases lying between them. The CDR3 consists of 13 residues.

This clone was observed a handful of times. V is TRBV28 and J is TRBJ1-2; no definite D call. Per the germline V gene, CDR1 is MDHEN and CDR2 is SYDVKM. V dropped 10 bases and J dropped 4 bases, with 7 bases sitting between them. The CDR3 is 10 amino acids. CDR3 amino acids: CATEGYGYTF. The CDR3 nucleotides are TGTGCCACGGAGGGCTATGGCTACACCTTC.

V is TRBV2 and J is TRBJ1-5; perhaps TRBD1 as D (6 bases). There are 14 residues in the CDR3. Germline loops: CDR1 SNHLY, CDR2 FYNNEI. Trimming left V 6 bases short and J 0 bases short, with 9 bases between. The CDR3 here is CASRQGHSNQPQHF. The CDR3 DNA follows: TGTGCCAGCAGACAGGGCCATAGCAATCAGCCCCAGCATTTT. Full variable domain (rest looked up from reference TRBV2 and TRBJ1-5): EPEVTQTPSHQVTQMGQEVILRCVPISNHLYFYWYRQILGQKVEFLVSFYNNEISEKSEIFDDQFSVERPDGSNFTLKIRSTKLEDSAMYFCASRQGHSNQPQHFGDGTRLSIL.

The chain combines TRBV18 with TRBJ1-1, with D perhaps TRBD1 (6 bases). The CDR3 is 13 amino acids. Per germline, CDR1 KGHSH and CDR2 LQKENI. V gave up 6 bases and J gave up 1 base, with 9 bases separating them. CDR3 DNA: TGTGCCAGCTCTCTACAGGGGAACACTGAAGCTTTCTTT. This encodes CASSLQGNTEAFF.

Written as DNA, the CDR3 is TGTGCCAGCAGCCCAGGAGGGGGCTCACCCCTCCACTTT. Amino acids: CASSPGGGSPLHF. The gene calls are TRBV7-3 and TRBJ1-6; 7 nucleotides match TRBD1. V lost 5 bases, J lost 10 bases, and 5 bases stayed unmatched. Germline assignment: CDR1 SGHTA and CDR2 FQGTGA. The CDR3 runs 13 residues.

The chain employs TRBV6-6 and TRBJ2-1; 7 bases are shared with TRBD2. With V trimmed by 6 bases and J by 6 bases, 8 bases remained unmatched. The germline V gene has CDR1 MNHNY and CDR2 SVGAGI (reference sequence). The CDR3 has 14 amino acids. In DNA, the CDR3 is TGTGCCAGCAGACAGGACGGCGGGGGCAATGAGCAGTTCTTC. This codes for CASRQDGGGNEQFF.

This clone turned up a few times. The genes are TRBV25-1 and TRBJ2-5, with 15 bases fitting TRBD2. J gave up 4 bases and V 5 bases, and 8 bases lay outside the gene matches. CDR3 length: 17 residues. The germline V gene encodes CDR1 MGHDK and CDR2 SYGVNS. CDR3 DNA sequence: TGTGCCAGCAGTCAACCAGGACTAGCGGGAGGGGGAGAGACCCAGTACTTC. It specifies CASSQPGLAGGGETQYF.

The J gene is TRBJ1-5, the V gene TRBV19; 8 nucleotides match TRBD1. The trim removed 3 bases at V and 4 bases at J, leaving 2 bases unmatched. Germline CDR1 reads LNHDA; CDR2 reads SQIVND (reference sequence). There are 14 residues in the CDR3. The CDR3 DNA reads TGTGCCAGTAGTATCCGGACAGGGAATCAGCCCCAGCATTTT. Its translation: CASSIRTGNQPQHF.

CDR3 amino acids: CASSLPGGGSYEQYF. CDR3 nucleotides: TGTGCCAGCAGTTTACCGGGGGGTGGGTCCTACGAGCAGTACTTC. V and J are TRBV28 and TRBJ2-5, with 7 positions matching TRBD2. The last part of the DNA fits TRBJ2-7 better; the J call may be wrong. From germline, CDR1 is MDHEN and CDR2 SYDVKM. CDR3 length: 15 residues.

This chain's CDR3 is CAAGDLEPQHF. As DNA, the CDR3 is TGTGCCGCGGGGGACCTGGAGCCCCAGCATTTT. The gene calls are TRBV7-9 and TRBJ1-5, with a possible D match to TRBD1 (5 bases). Trimming took 11 bases from V and 8 from J, leaving 13 bases between them. From germline, CDR1 is SEHNR and CDR2 FQNEAQ (reference sequence). The CDR3 totals 11 residues.

The chain uses TRBV6-5 and TRBJ2-6; 7 bases are a match to TRBD2. The CDR3 spans 15 residues. The V segment lost 2 bases and the J segment 2 bases; nucleotides outside the gene matches: 0. Germline loops: CDR1 MNHEY, CDR2 SVGAGI. CDR3 protein: CASSYAGAGANVLTF. DNA of the CDR3: TGTGCCAGCAGTTACGCGGGAGCTGGGGCCAACGTCCTGACTTTC.

The V and J genes are TRBV5-1 and TRBJ1-3; D possibly corresponds to TRBD1 (6 bases). This CDR3 spans 14 amino acids. CDR1 SGHRS and CDR2 YFSETQ come from the germline V gene. V was shortened by 4 bases and J by 5 bases, with 13 bases between the two germline ends. This CDR3 is CASSPQGSRNTIYF. The CDR3 bases are TGCGCCAGCAGCCCTCAGGGGTCGCGAAACACCATATATTTT.